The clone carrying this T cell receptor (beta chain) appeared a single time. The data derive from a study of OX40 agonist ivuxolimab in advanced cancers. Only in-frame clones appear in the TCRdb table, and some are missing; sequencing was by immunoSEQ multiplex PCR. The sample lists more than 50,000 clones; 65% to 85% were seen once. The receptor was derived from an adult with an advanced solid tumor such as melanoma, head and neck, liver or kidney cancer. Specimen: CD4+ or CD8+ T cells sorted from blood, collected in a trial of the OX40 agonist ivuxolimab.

The CDR3 protein is CASSELGGDAYEQYF. For the CDR3, the DNA is TGTGCCAGCAGTGAATTAGGAGGGGATGCCTACGAGCAGTACTTC. The chain couples TRBV6-1 to TRBJ2-7, with a weak D call TRBD2 (6 bases). The CDR3 is made up of 15 amino acids. V was pared by 2 bases and J by 2 bases, with 13 bases between. Germline V CDR1 and CDR2: MNHNS, SASEGT.